This T cell receptor (beta chain) was retrieved from a study of OX40 agonist ivuxolimab in advanced cancers. V dropped 7 bases and J dropped 8; count of bases not matched to a gene: 8. The germline V gene has CDR1 LNHDA and CDR2 SQIVND (reference sequence). This CDR3 spans 14 amino acids. Sequenced by immunoSEQ multiplex PCR; TCRdb stores in-frame clones only, minus some. The top ten clones hold roughly 29% of a sample with about 30,000 clones, 85% to 90% of them seen once. No patient had autoimmune disease or received systemic immunosuppression. The sequences come from CD4+ or CD8+ T cells sorted from blood, collected in a trial of the OX40 agonist ivuxolimab. The chain links TRBV19 to TRBJ1-4; TRBD1 agrees at 9 bases. The sequence came from an adult with an advanced solid tumor such as melanoma, head and neck, liver or kidney cancer. CDR3: CASTELGQGEKLFF. In nucleotides, the CDR3 is TGTGCCAGTACGGAACTTGGACAGGGGGAAAAACTGTTTTTT.